These 11 T cell receptor beta chains came from one sample sequenced in a study of blood T cell repertoires in COVID-19 (TCRdb year 2020). Libraries were built with the immunoSEQ multiplex PCR assay. What TCRdb holds here is the immuneACCESS table cut down to in-frame rearrangements. Part of the clones is not present; checked against another copy, under half of the missing clones reflect an unresolved V gene, and the others are unexplained. In this sample the table shows a few hundred thousand clones, roughly 84% of which occur a single time. The ten top clones hold roughly 3.1% of the sample. The sequenced material came from peripheral blood. The receptors were sampled from a woman aged 18-29 years with acute or convalescent COVID-19.

This CDR3 is CASSLVAGQTQYF. CDR3 bases: TGTGCCAGCAGTTTAGTAGCGGGGCAGACCCAGTACTTC. The chain joins TRBV28 to TRBJ2-5, with TRBD2 identical over 8 bases. J lost 6 bases, V lost 2 bases, and 2 bases had no gene match. The CDR3 extends over 13 amino acids. The germline CDR1 and CDR2 sequences are MDHEN and SYDVKM.

This clone was observed once. The rearrangement uses TRBV14 and TRBJ2-1, with TRBD2 matching over 12 bases. CDR3 length equals 16 residues. Germline assignment: CDR1 SGHDN and CDR2 FVKESK. V shed 1 base, J shed 7 bases, and the junction held 5 bases outside the gene matches. The CDR3: CASSQVGLAGKNEQFF. The CDR3 DNA follows: TGTGCCAGCAGCCAAGTCGGACTAGCGGGAAAGAATGAGCAGTTCTTC.

The chain is built from TRBV19 and TRBJ1-4, with TRBD1 matching 11 bases. V gave up 4 bases and J gave up 7 bases; unmatched junction bases: 2. Germline loops: CDR1 LNHDA, CDR2 SQIVND (reference sequence). CDR3 length equals 14 residues. CDR3 amino acids: CASSKDRGREKLFF. CDR3 in DNA: TGTGCCAGTAGTAAGGACAGGGGGCGTGAAAAACTGTTTTTT.

The chain is built from TRBV19 and TRBJ1-1; TRBD1 matches at 7 bases. The CDR3 is made up of 14 amino acids. V trimming: 10 bases; J trimming: 4 bases; junction bases outside the gene matches: 12. Germline CDR1 and CDR2: LNHDA and SQIVND (reference sequence). CDR3 bases: TGTGCCACCGGCGGTCGGCGACAGGGCACTGAAGCTTTCTTT. This translates into CATGGRRQGTEAFF.

V usage is TRBV5-1 and J usage is TRBJ1-2; D gene ambiguous. This CDR3 is 14 amino acids long. V was cut by 0 bases and J by 0 bases, with 6 bases left in between. Germline V gene sequence: CDR1 SGHRS, CDR2 YFSETQ. The CDR3 region is CASSLGAANYGYTF. CDR3 sequence (DNA): TGCGCCAGCAGCTTGGGGGCAGCTAACTATGGCTACACCTTC.

As for this clone: Lacking the conserved final phenylalanine or tryptophan, this CDR3 likely reflects a read error. It is unclear where the CDR3 begins or ends on the DNA, so no DNA is shown, and the CDR3 is as TCRdb lists it. J is TRBJ1-2 and V is TRBV7-2; TRBD1, the table's D call, lacks a check against the DNA. Per the germline V gene, CDR1 is SGHTA and CDR2 is FQGNSA. The CDR3 numbers 13 amino acids, ends counted. This chain's CDR3 is CASSPPGQRALMV.

The count of this clone is one. The CDR3 DNA sequence: TGTGCCTGGGGGGCAGTCGCTGGCTACACCTTC. Translated, it gives CAWGAVAGYTF. V usage is TRBV30 and J usage is TRBJ1-2; D might be TRBD1 (5 bases). Germline CDR1 and CDR2: GTSNPN and SVGIG (reference sequence). CDR3 length: 11 amino acids. Trimming took off 5 bases at V and 7 bases at J, with 11 bases between the two ends. The full variable domain, rest sourced from reference TRBV30 and TRBJ1-2, is SQTIHQWPATLVQPVGSPLSLECTVEGTSNPNLYWYRQAAGRGLQLLFYSVGIGQISSEVPQNLSASRPQDRQFILSSKKLLLSDSGFYLCAWGAVAGYTFGSGTRLTVV.

J is TRBJ1-1 and V is TRBV3-1 (or the pseudogene TRBV3-2); D call uncertain. Deletions cut 4 bases from V and 5 bases from J, with 11 bases between. Germline values: CDR1 LGHDT, CDR2 YNNKEL (reference sequence). This CDR3 region has 13 residues. This chain's CDR3 is CASSPGGWTEAFF. The DNA for the CDR3 is TGTGCCAGCAGCCCCGGAGGGTGGACTGAAGCTTTCTTT.

The chain joins TRBV7-2 to TRBJ2-1, with 8 bases aligning to TRBD2. Trimming removed 6 bases from V and 0 bases from J; junction bases left unmatched: 4. Germline CDR1 reads SGHTA; CDR2 reads FQGNSA. The CDR3 extends over 15 amino acids. The CDR3 here is CASRIAGSSYNEQFF. Written as DNA, the CDR3 is TGTGCCAGCAGGATAGCGGGGAGCTCCTACAATGAGCAGTTCTTC.

The rearrangement uses TRBV14 and TRBJ2-2, with no clear D. The CDR3 consists of 12 residues. Germline CDR1 reads SGHDN; CDR2 reads FVKESK. Trimming cost V 5 bases and J 3 bases, with 4 bases left between them. The DNA for the CDR3 is TGTGCCAGCAGCTCATACACCGGGGAGCTGTTTTTT. It encodes CASSSYTGELFF.

The table lists this clone with a few counts. The V call is TRBV4-3, the J call TRBJ2-1, with 11 bases fitting TRBD2. CDR3 size: 16 residues. V gave up 4 bases and J gave up 4 bases; unmatched junction bases: 6. Germline-derived CDR1 and CDR2 are LGHNA and YSLEER. In DNA form, the CDR3 reads TGCGCCAGCAGCCTCCTGACTAGCGGGACTTACAATGAGCAGTTCTTC. Amino acid sequence: CASSLLTSGTYNEQFF.